This TCR beta chain derives from a study of blood T cell repertoires in COVID-19. Germline-derived CDR1 and CDR2 are MGHRA and YSYEKL. The CDR3 runs 14 residues. V gave up 4 bases and J gave up 5 bases, with 12 bases separating them. Profiling relied on immunoSEQ multiplex PCR, and the TCRdb table lists in-frame clones only, not all of them. The table includes 220,000 or so clones, roughly 90% detected once. The chain combines TRBV4-1 with TRBJ2-1; TRBD2 might be the D (6 bases). Sequenced material: PBMCs or T cells enriched from blood (not recorded which). The TCR sequence derives from a man aged 30 to 39 who had been exposed to COVID-19. For the CDR3, the DNA is TGCGCCAGCAGCCCCGGGGGTGGGAACAATGAGCAGTTCTTC. This codes for CASSPGGGNNEQFF.